Listed here is a single T cell receptor (beta chain). Its antigen is still unknown. The Oncomine TCR Beta short-read assay was applied to DNA of cultured CD4+ T cells. In TCRdb, the PCR reads were re-called with MiXCR into one record per CDR3 protein. Altogether over 10,000 distinct CDR3 sequences are present, 50% being singletons, with the ten largest covering roughly 30%. The CDR3 runs 17 residues. With 2 bases removed from V and 5 bases from J, the gap between germline ends came to 25 bases. Germline V gene lookup returns CDR1 DFQATT and CDR2 SNEGSKA (reference sequence). The sample comes from a study of vaccination and CD4 T cells after COVID-19. Treatment denoted: roughly 10-day PBMC culture with coronavirus spike peptide pools or control peptides (ViraFEST assay).

J is TRBJ2-7 and V is TRBV20-1; D may match TRBD1 or TRBD2 (5 bases each). The sequence came from a human donor who had recovered from COVID-19. Input material: CD4+ T cells from blood, cultured in vitro. The CDR3 loop reads CSARTGQGTFTAHEQYF. The CDR3 bases are TGCAGTGCTAGAACGGGGCAGGGAACCTTCACTGCCCACGAGCAGTACTTC.